This T cell receptor (beta chain) was recorded in a study of control samples from healthy donors and cancer patients. Profiled with immunoSEQ multiplex PCR; TCRdb holds only in-frame clones, not every one. The sample records under 450,000 clones, 90% being singletons. CDR1 and CDR2 from the germline V gene are SGHNT and YENEEA. V lost 1 base and J 6 bases, leaving 13 bases between the germline ends. The CDR3 runs 14 residues. The receptor comes from a middle-aged man with head and neck cancer. What was sequenced was PBMCs. The chain couples TRBV11-3 to TRBJ2-7; the D is unclear. The CDR3 loop reads CASSLGPLPAEQYF. The DNA of the CDR3 is TGTGCCAGCAGCTTAGGCCCGCTACCGGCCGAGCAGTACTTC.